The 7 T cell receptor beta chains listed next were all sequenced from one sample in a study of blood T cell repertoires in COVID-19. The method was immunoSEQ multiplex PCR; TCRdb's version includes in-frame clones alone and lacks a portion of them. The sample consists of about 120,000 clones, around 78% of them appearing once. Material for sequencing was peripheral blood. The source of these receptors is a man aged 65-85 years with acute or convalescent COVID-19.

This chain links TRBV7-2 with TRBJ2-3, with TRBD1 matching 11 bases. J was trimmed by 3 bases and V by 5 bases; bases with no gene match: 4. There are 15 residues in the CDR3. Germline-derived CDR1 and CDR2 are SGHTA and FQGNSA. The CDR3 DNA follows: TGTGCCAGCAGCCGCGGGACAGGGGGGACAGATACGCAGTATTTT. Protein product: CASSRGTGGTDTQYF. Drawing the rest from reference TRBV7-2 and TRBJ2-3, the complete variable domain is GAGVSQSPSNKVTEKGKDVELRCDPISGHTALYWYRQSLGQGLEFLIYFQGNSAPDKSGLPSDRFSAERTGGSVSTLTIQRTQQEDSAVYLCASSRGTGGTDTQYFGPGTRLTVL.

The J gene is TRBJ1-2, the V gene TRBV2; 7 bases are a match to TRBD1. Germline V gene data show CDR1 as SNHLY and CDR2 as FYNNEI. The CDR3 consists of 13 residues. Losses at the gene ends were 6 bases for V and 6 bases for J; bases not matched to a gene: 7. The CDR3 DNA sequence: TGTGCCAGCAGGGAGCGACAGGGAGATGGCTACACCTTC. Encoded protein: CASRERQGDGYTF.

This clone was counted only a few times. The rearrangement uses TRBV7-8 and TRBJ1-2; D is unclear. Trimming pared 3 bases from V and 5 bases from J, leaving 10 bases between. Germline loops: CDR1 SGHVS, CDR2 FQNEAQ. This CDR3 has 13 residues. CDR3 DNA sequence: TGTGCCAGCAGCTTTTTTACAGAGTATGGCTACACCTTC. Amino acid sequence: CASSFFTEYGYTF. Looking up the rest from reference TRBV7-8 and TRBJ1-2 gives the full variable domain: GAGVSQSPRYKVAKRGQDVALRCDPISGHVSLFWYQQALGQGPEFLTYFQNEAQLDKSGLPSDRFFAERPEGSVSTLKIQRTQQEDSAVYLCASSFFTEYGYTFGSGTRLTVV.

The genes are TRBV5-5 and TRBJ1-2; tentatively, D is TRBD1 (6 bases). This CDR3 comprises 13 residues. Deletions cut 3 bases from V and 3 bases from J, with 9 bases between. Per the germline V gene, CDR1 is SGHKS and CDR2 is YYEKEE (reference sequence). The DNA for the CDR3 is TGTGCCAGCAGCTCGGACAGTTACTATGGCTACACCTTC. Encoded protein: CASSSDSYYGYTF.

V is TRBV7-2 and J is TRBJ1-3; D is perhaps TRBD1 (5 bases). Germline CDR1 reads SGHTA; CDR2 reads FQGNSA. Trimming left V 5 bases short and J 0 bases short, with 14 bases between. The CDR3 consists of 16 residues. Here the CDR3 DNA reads TGTGCCAGCAGCCTCACACCAGGGTACTCTGGAAACACCATATATTTT. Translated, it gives CASSLTPGYSGNTIYF.

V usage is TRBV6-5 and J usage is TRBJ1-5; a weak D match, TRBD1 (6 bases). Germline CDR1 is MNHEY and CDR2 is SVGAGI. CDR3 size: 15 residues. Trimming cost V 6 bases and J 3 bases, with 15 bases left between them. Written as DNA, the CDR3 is TGTGCCAGCAGCCCCTGGGGACACCTCAATCAGCCCCAGCATTTT. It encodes CASSPWGHLNQPQHF.

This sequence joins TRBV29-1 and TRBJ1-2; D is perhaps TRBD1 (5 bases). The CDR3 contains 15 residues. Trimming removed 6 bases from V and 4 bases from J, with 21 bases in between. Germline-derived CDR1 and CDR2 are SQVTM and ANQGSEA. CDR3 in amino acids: CSVATTELGRYGYTF. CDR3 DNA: TGCAGCGTCGCGACGACAGAGTTGGGTCGCTATGGCTACACCTTC.